This T cell receptor beta chain is from a study of cytomegalovirus exposure and HLA in healthy donors. Turning to the study itself: Earlier results showed approximately 110 million unique TCR beta sequences derived from approximately 170 million T cells. A preliminary data release comprised 91 million or so unique TCRs obtained from HLA-typed donors. Study outcomes and limitations: Later on, an analysis found that several of the most significant clusters appeared to be linked to common viral pathogens, which included parvovirus B19. Roughly 170 TCR beta chains were listed as cytomegalovirus-associated.

CDR3 length equals 16 residues. The V gene end was trimmed by 8 bases and the J gene end by 4 bases; junction bases not matched to a gene: 12. Germline CDR1 and CDR2: WSHSY and SAAADI. Amplification used 60 Vbeta primers and 13 Jbeta primers. Using immunoSEQ multiplex PCR, the repertoire was profiled, and TCRdb retains in-frame clones only, with some absent. The sample has under 70,000 clones, around four fifths seen once. To note about this clone: Its target is not known.

Input material: PBMCs. The chain has TRBV10-2 and TRBJ2-2, with TRBD2 matching 8 bases. The receptor's source is a male donor in good health and CMV-seropositive. CDR3 DNA sequence: TGCGCCAGCGCGGTTGGGCGGGGGGCGCGCACCGGGGAGCTGTTTTTT. The encoded protein is CASAVGRGARTGELFF.